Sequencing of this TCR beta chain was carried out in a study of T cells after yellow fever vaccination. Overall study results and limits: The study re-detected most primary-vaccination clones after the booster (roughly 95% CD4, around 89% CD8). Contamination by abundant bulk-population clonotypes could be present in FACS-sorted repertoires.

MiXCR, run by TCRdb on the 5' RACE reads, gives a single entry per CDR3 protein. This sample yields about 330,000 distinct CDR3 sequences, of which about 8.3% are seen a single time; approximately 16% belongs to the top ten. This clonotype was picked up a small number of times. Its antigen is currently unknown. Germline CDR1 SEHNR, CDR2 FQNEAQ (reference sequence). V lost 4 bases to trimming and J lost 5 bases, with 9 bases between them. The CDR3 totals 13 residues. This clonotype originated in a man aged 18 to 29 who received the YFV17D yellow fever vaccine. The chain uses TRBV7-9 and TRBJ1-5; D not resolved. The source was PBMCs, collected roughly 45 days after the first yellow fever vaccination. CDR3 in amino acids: CASSSARDQPQHF. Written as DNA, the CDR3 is TGTGCCAGCAGCTCAGCGAGGGATCAGCCCCAGCATTTT. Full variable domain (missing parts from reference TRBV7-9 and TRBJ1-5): DTGVSQNPRHKITKRGQNVTFRCDPISEHNRLYWYRQTLGQGPEFLTYFQNEAQLEKSRLLSDRFSAERPKGSFSTLEIQRTEQGDSAMYLCASSSARDQPQHFGDGTRLSIL.